The 32 T cell receptor beta chains below all came from one sample that was sequenced in a study of T cell responses to AZD1222 COVID-19 vaccine. The data were produced by immunoSEQ multiplex PCR, yet TCRdb's version contains in-frame clones alone and is incomplete. The table has approximately 160,000 clones, about 90% seen once; the top ten hold 0.9% to 1.2%. This specimen consisted of peripheral blood, obtained 28 days after the second AZD1222 dose. These receptors all stem from an adult who received the AZD1222 COVID-19 vaccine.

This clone was seen a single time. The junction and the germline gene differ at one end; a read error may be behind it. This chain joins TRBV6-1 and TRBJ2-2, with TRBD1 as a possible D gene (5 bases). Germline V gene sequence: CDR1 MNHNS, CDR2 SASEGT. This CDR3 spans 15 amino acids. CDR3 nucleotide sequence: TGTGCCAGCACTGAACTGGGGCCCCGGATCGGGGAGCTGTTTTTT. Translating it yields CASTELGPRIGELFF.

The chain couples TRBV10-2 to TRBJ1-5; 9 positions match TRBD1. CDR1 is WSHSY, CDR2 SAAADI, per germline. With V trimmed by 3 bases and J by 7 bases, 4 bases remained unmatched. This CDR3 spans 14 amino acids. This chain's CDR3 is CASSDTGQGQPQHF. CDR3 in DNA: TGCGCCAGCAGTGATACCGGACAGGGGCAGCCCCAGCATTTT.

The chain combines TRBV29-1 with TRBJ1-4, with 7 nucleotides matching TRBD1. This CDR3 region has 13 residues. J gave up 7 bases and V 4 bases, and 6 bases lay outside the gene matches. CDR1 is SQVTM and CDR2 is ANQGSEA in the germline V gene. CDR3 sequence (DNA): TGCAGCGTTGTACAGGGGCGGGGTGAAAAACTGTTTTTT. Translation: CSVVQGRGEKLFF.

The rearrangement joins TRBV19 to TRBJ1-2; a possible D gene is TRBD1 (5 bases). The CDR3 covers 11 residues. Trimming pared 6 bases from V and 8 bases from J, leaving 10 bases between. The germline gives CDR1 LNHDA, CDR2 SQIVND (reference sequence). CDR3 DNA: TGTGCCAGTAGGAGGGGATACGGCTACACCTTC. As protein: CASRRGYGYTF.

This chain links TRBV18 with TRBJ2-1, with 14 bases matching TRBD2. CDR1 and CDR2 (germline): KGHSH, LQKENI. V lost 5 bases and J lost 8; bases outside the gene matches: 8. There are 16 residues in the CDR3. The CDR3, as DNA: TGTGCCAGCTCAACCGGGACTAGCGGGGGATCAGATGAGCAGTTCTTC. This codes for CASSTGTSGGSDEQFF.

This rearrangement joins TRBV12-5 to TRBJ1-2, with 8 bases identical to TRBD1. This CDR3 comprises 14 residues. Germline CDR1 reads LGHNT; CDR2 reads FRNRAP. Losses at the gene ends were 0 bases for V and 8 bases for J; bases not matched to a gene: 5. The CDR3 here is CASGLVGTGRGYTF. As DNA, the CDR3 is TGTGCTAGTGGTTTGGTAGGGACAGGAAGAGGCTACACCTTC.

The chain joins TRBV19 to TRBJ1-2; possible D gene TRBD1, 6 bases. The CDR3 has 14 amino acids. The V end was cut by 8 bases, the J end by 5 bases, with 18 bases between. Looked up from germline, CDR1 is LNHDA and CDR2 is SQIVND (reference sequence). CDR3 nucleotide sequence: TGTGCCAGTTTAAAGACGGGGGCGCTTTATGGCTACACCTTC. Protein product: CASLKTGALYGYTF.

The chain joins TRBV3-1 (or the pseudogene TRBV3-2) to TRBJ2-7, with TRBD2 matching 8 bases. This CDR3 spans 15 amino acids. With V trimmed by 4 bases and J by 3 bases, 8 bases remained unmatched. Germline CDR1 LGHDT, CDR2 YNNKEL (reference sequence). The CDR3 bases are TGTGCCAGCAGCCTTGCCAGGACTAGCTACTACGAGCAGTACTTC. Amino acids: CASSLARTSYYEQYF.

The rearrangement joins TRBV18 to TRBJ2-3; D might be TRBD1 or TRBD2, each matching 6 bases. CDR1 KGHSH and CDR2 LQKENI come from the germline V gene. The V gene lost 2 bases and the J gene lost 3 bases, with 15 bases spanning the gap. The CDR3 totals 16 residues. The CDR3 DNA reads as TGTGCCAGCTCACCAGTGGGGGGCCGCCCAACAGATACGCAGTATTTT. Encoded protein: CASSPVGGRPTDTQYF.

The chain recombines TRBV7-2 with TRBJ2-1; TRBD2 matches at 8 bases. Germline V lookup: CDR1 SGHTA, CDR2 FQGNSA. This CDR3 region has 14 residues. V dropped 6 bases and J dropped 10; count of bases not matched to a gene: 11. DNA for the CDR3: TGTGCCAGCAGTTACTACGGACTAGCTGAGGAGCAGTTCTTC. It translates to CASSYYGLAEEQFF. The full variable domain, completed using reference TRBV7-2 and TRBJ2-1, is GAGVSQSPSNKVTEKGKDVELRCDPISGHTALYWYRQSLGQGLEFLIYFQGNSAPDKSGLPSDRFSAERTGGSVSTLTIQRTQQEDSAVYLCASSYYGLAEEQFFGPGTRLTVL.

The rearrangement joins TRBV10-1 to TRBJ1-1; TRBD1 agrees at 9 bases. CDR1 and CDR2 from the germline V gene are WNHNN and SYGVQD (reference sequence). CDR3 length equals 12 residues. With V trimmed by 6 bases and J by 11 bases, 7 bases remained unmatched. This chain's CDR3 is CASSLQGARAFF. DNA of the CDR3: TGCGCCAGCAGCTTACAGGGGGCCCGGGCTTTCTTT.

The chain uses TRBV24-1 and TRBJ2-3; D gene unclear. This CDR3 contains 13 residues. Trimming pared 2 bases from V and 7 bases from J, leaving 9 bases between. The V gene's germline CDR1 is KGHDR and CDR2 SFDVKD. This chain's CDR3 is CATSDSWENTQYF. The CDR3 DNA sequence: TGTGCCACCAGTGATTCTTGGGAAAATACGCAGTATTTT.

Of note for this clone: The junction shows a germline mismatch at one end, possibly a read error. The chain has TRBV6-1 and TRBJ2-3; TRBD1 agrees at 8 bases. The CDR3 loop spans 13 amino acids. Germline CDR1 is MNHNS and CDR2 is SASEGT. CDR3: CVSSQGQGATQYF. The CDR3 bases are TGTGTCAGCAGTCAAGGTCAGGGGGCTACGCAGTATTTT.

The chain uses TRBV3-1 (or the pseudogene TRBV3-2) and TRBJ1-1, with 7 bases aligning to TRBD1. Germline V lookup: CDR1 LGHDT, CDR2 YNNKEL (reference sequence). This CDR3 spans 14 amino acids. V was pared by 3 bases and J by 1 base, with 2 bases of the junction left unmatched. The CDR3 nucleotides are TGTGCCAGCAGCCATCGGACAGGGAACACTGAAGCTTTCTTT. This translates into CASSHRTGNTEAFF.

V and J are TRBV6-2 or TRBV6-3 and TRBJ2-3; D may correspond to TRBD1 or TRBD2 (5 bases each). CDR1 is MNHEY and CDR2 is SVGEGT in the germline V gene. V was trimmed by 6 bases and J by 5 bases, leaving 15 bases between them. The CDR3 sequence is 14 residues long. This CDR3 is CASSQGRWLDTQYF. CDR3 nucleotides: TGTGCCAGCAGCCAGGGACGGTGGCTAGATACGCAGTATTTT.

The chain uses TRBV5-1 and TRBJ1-4; D is undetermined. The CDR3 sequence is 15 residues long. V lost 4 bases and J 7 bases, leaving 17 bases between the germline ends. Germline V gene data show CDR1 as SGHRS and CDR2 as YFSETQ. This CDR3 is CASSLGRRMLEKLFF. The DNA of the CDR3 is TGCGCCAGCAGCCTGGGAAGGAGGATGCTTGAAAAACTGTTTTTT.

The CDR3 spells CASSVAGGGGTEAFF. In DNA, the CDR3 is TGTGCCAGCAGCGTAGCCGGGGGAGGGGGCACTGAAGCTTTCTTT. The V gene is TRBV9, the J gene TRBJ1-1; a possible D gene is TRBD1 (6 bases). V was clipped by 0 bases and J by 4 bases, with 13 bases between them. The CDR3 consists of 15 residues. Germline CDR1 is SGDLS and CDR2 is YYNGEE.

V is TRBV20-1 and J is TRBJ1-5; TRBD1 might be the D (5 bases). CDR3 length: 14 residues. Germline CDR1 DFQATT, CDR2 SNEGSKA (reference sequence). V lost 3 bases and J lost 6, with 15 bases in between. DNA of the CDR3: TGCAGTGCTAGTGCGGGGCGGTTGGGTCAGCCCCAGCATTTT. This translates into CSASAGRLGQPQHF.

The V and J genes are TRBV6-1 and TRBJ1-5, with 9 nucleotides matching TRBD1. V shed 1 base, J shed 6 bases, and the junction held 4 bases outside the gene matches. Germline loops: CDR1 MNHNS, CDR2 SASEGT. The length of the CDR3 is 15 residues. DNA of the CDR3: TGTGCCAGCAGTGAAGAGACAGGGGGTGCTCAGCCCCAGCATTTT. Its protein product is CASSEETGGAQPQHF.

This chain joins TRBV5-6 and TRBJ1-2; D ambiguous. The CDR3 runs 11 residues. The germline CDR1 and CDR2 sequences are SGHDT and YYEEEE. V lost 2 bases to trimming and J lost 7 bases, with 6 bases between them. The CDR3 region is CASSFGVGYTF. CDR3 coding DNA: TGTGCCAGCAGCTTTGGAGTTGGCTACACCTTC.

The chain carries TRBV6-5 and TRBJ2-1, with D possibly TRBD2 on 5 matching bases. This CDR3 has 13 amino acids. The germline CDR1 and CDR2 sequences are MNHEY and SVGAGI. V shed 5 bases and J shed 7 bases, with 12 bases lying between them. CDR3 sequence: CASSPLGGNEQFF. The CDR3 region has the DNA TGTGCCAGCAGTCCCTTAGGCGGGAATGAGCAGTTCTTC.

V usage is TRBV11-2 and J usage is TRBJ2-1, with 12 positions matching TRBD2. This CDR3 region has 18 residues. The germline V gene has CDR1 SGHAT and CDR2 FQNNGV. Trimming cost V 2 bases and J 4 bases; bases outside gene matches: 9. The CDR3 protein is CASSLTPGLAGWYNEQFF. The CDR3 DNA sequence: TGTGCCAGCAGCTTAACCCCTGGACTAGCGGGGTGGTACAATGAGCAGTTCTTC. Looking up the rest from reference TRBV11-2 and TRBJ2-1 gives the full variable domain: EAGVAQSPRYKIIEKRQSVAFWCNPISGHATLYWYQQILGQGPKLLIQFQNNGVVDDSQLPKDRFSAERLKGVDSTLKIQPAKLEDSAVYLCASSLTPGLAGWYNEQFFGPGTRLTVL.

The J gene is TRBJ2-1, the V gene TRBV10-2; 7 bases fit TRBD1. The CDR3 length is 15 residues. The V and J ends lost 6 bases and 6 bases, in that order; junction bases with no gene match: 11. CDR1 WSHSY and CDR2 SAAADI come from the germline V gene. CDR3 nucleotides: TGCGCCAGCAGAAACTTCCGGGACAGACGCAATGAGCAGTTCTTC. Encoded protein: CASRNFRDRRNEQFF.

This chain links TRBV27 with TRBJ2-1, with TRBD2 matching 15 bases. The CDR3 spans 17 residues. Germline V gene data show CDR1 as MNHEY and CDR2 as SMNVEV (reference sequence). Trimming at V came to 6 bases and at J to 6 bases, leaving 9 bases not matched to a gene. The chain's CDR3 is CASRRTSGGAGVNEQFF. DNA of the CDR3: TGTGCCAGCAGGAGGACTAGCGGGGGGGCGGGGGTCAATGAGCAGTTCTTC.

The chain is built from TRBV7-8 and TRBJ1-1, with D perhaps matching TRBD1 (5 bases). The length of the CDR3 is 13 residues. V was cut by 4 bases and J by 7 bases, with 13 bases left in between. CDR1 and CDR2 (germline): SGHVS, FQNEAQ. CDR3 residues: CASSSLGQGEAFF. CDR3 nucleotide sequence: TGTGCCAGCAGCTCGCTGGGCCAGGGTGAAGCTTTCTTT.

The gene calls are TRBV10-3 and TRBJ1-6, with D unclear. This CDR3 comprises 13 residues. The germline gives CDR1 ENHRY, CDR2 SYGVKD. The V end was cut by 7 bases, the J end by 8 bases, with 12 bases between. CDR3 bases: TGTGCCATCACACCTACGGTGGATTCACCCCTCCACTTT. Its protein product is CAITPTVDSPLHF.

The V gene is TRBV10-3, the J gene TRBJ1-2, with TRBD1 matching over 8 bases. The V gene's germline CDR1 is ENHRY and CDR2 SYGVKD. The CDR3 sequence is 14 residues long. J lost 7 bases, V lost 5 bases, and 9 bases had no gene match. Here the CDR3 reads CAISPDRGGIGYTF. CDR3 DNA sequence: TGTGCCATCAGTCCAGACAGGGGTGGAATTGGCTACACCTTC.

This chain connects TRBV12-5 to TRBJ2-7; no clear D. Trimming shortened V by 2 bases and J by 0 bases, and 14 bases separated the two germline ends. The CDR3 is 16 amino acids. CDR1 and CDR2 (germline): LGHNT, FRNRAP. Here the CDR3 DNA reads TGTGCTAGTGGTTTGTATCCACTCGCTCCCTCCTACGAGCAGTACTTC. Residues: CASGLYPLAPSYEQYF.

V and J are TRBV7-2 and TRBJ1-5; 8 nucleotides agree with TRBD1. This CDR3 is 16 amino acids long. V gave up 4 bases and J gave up 5 bases; unmatched junction bases: 10. The germline V gene has CDR1 SGHTA and CDR2 FQGNSA. The CDR3 is CASSSPGGGGHQPQHF. CDR3 DNA sequence: TGTGCCAGCAGCTCACCAGGGGGCGGTGGGCATCAGCCCCAGCATTTT.

The V call is TRBV5-8, the J call TRBJ1-1; the D is unclear. Per germline, CDR1 SGHTS and CDR2 YDEGEE. V was cut by 0 bases and J by 3 bases, with 9 bases left in between. This CDR3 is 14 amino acids long. CDR3 loop: CASSLASYYTEAFF. CDR3 in DNA: TGTGCCAGCAGCTTGGCTAGTTACTACACTGAAGCTTTCTTT.

The count of this clone is one. The CDR3 loop is CAWSVSGSADTQYF. The CDR3 DNA sequence: TGTGCCTGGAGTGTATCAGGGTCGGCAGATACGCAGTATTTT. The rearrangement links TRBV30 to TRBJ2-3; TRBD1 might be the D (5 bases). This CDR3 is 14 amino acids long. The V and J ends lost 0 bases and 4 bases respectively, with 11 bases between them. Per germline, CDR1 GTSNPN and CDR2 SVGIG (reference sequence).

The chain recombines TRBV5-1 with TRBJ1-6, with D possibly TRBD1 on 6 matching bases. Germline V lookup: CDR1 SGHRS, CDR2 YFSETQ. The CDR3 sequence is 15 residues long. V lost 3 bases, J lost 6 bases, and 13 bases lay in between. CDR3 loop: CASSSQGTLNSPLHF. CDR3 bases: TGCGCCAGCAGCTCTCAGGGGACGCTTAATTCACCCCTCCACTTT.